A selection of T cell receptor beta chains follows, all from one sample in a study of T-cell reconstitution after alpha-beta-depleted transplantation in children. TCRdb re-analysed the PCR reads in MiXCR, keeping a single row per CDR3 protein. Found here are around 700,000 distinct CDR3 sequences, 10% to 15% of them singletons; the top ten hold 0.79%. Source: PBMCs, taken before TCRalphabeta/CD19-depleted stem cell transplant. These TCRs come from a girl aged 2-10 years with congenital amegakaryocytic thrombocytopenia, due to receive a stem cell transplant. Both conserved end residues are part of each CDR3. D genes are given only for firm matches. Size is stated for part of the rows, as once, few or many counts, or as a class when the clone is expanded.

j_call: TRBJ2-4
cdr3_length: 15
clone_size: many
d_call: TRBD2
v_call: TRBV28
cdr3_aa: CASSIYRSGKHIQYF
cdr3_nt: TGTGCCAGCAGTATATATCGTAGCGGGAAGCACATTCAGTACTTC

j_call: TRBJ2-1
cdr3_length: 15
clone_size: NA
d_call: NA
v_call: TRBV5-6
cdr3_aa: CASSFTWSSYNEQFF
cdr3_nt: TGTGCCAGCAGCTTTACCTGGAGCTCCTACAATGAGCAGTTCTTC

j_call: TRBJ2-7
cdr3_length: 12
clone_size: once
d_call: NA
v_call: TRBV28
cdr3_aa: CASSSKPYEQYF
cdr3_nt: TGTGCCAGCAGTTCCAAACCTTACGAGCAGTACTTC

j_call: TRBJ1-1
cdr3_length: 11
clone_size: NA
d_call: TRBD1
v_call: TRBV10-3
cdr3_aa: CATTGYTEAFF
cdr3_nt: TGTGCCACGACAGGGTACACTGAAGCTTTCTTT

j_call: TRBJ1-2
cdr3_length: 13
clone_size: NA
d_call: NA
v_call: TRBV30
cdr3_aa: CAWSEGTSGGYTF
cdr3_nt: TGTGCCTGGAGTGAAGGGACGTCCGGTGGCTACACCTTC

j_call: TRBJ2-1
cdr3_length: 16
clone_size: many
d_call: NA
v_call: TRBV5-5
cdr3_aa: CASSLFTQGIGREQFF
cdr3_nt: TGTGCCAGCAGCTTATTTACACAGGGTATTGGGAGGGAGCAGTTCTTC

j_call: TRBJ2-1
cdr3_length: 14
clone_size: few
d_call: NA
v_call: TRBV5-1
cdr3_aa: CASSLGTRDNEQFF
cdr3_nt: TGCGCCAGCAGCTTGGGGACGCGGGACAATGAGCAGTTCTTC

j_call: TRBJ1-2
cdr3_length: 15
clone_size: few
d_call: NA
v_call: TRBV12-3/TRBV12-4
cdr3_aa: CASKGQAVAVGGYTF
cdr3_nt: TGTGCCAGCAAGGGTCAGGCAGTCGCCGTGGGTGGCTACACCTTC

j_call: TRBJ2-7
cdr3_length: 16
clone_size: many
d_call: TRBD2
v_call: TRBV28
cdr3_aa: CASSFPVAGGGLEQYF
cdr3_nt: TGTGCCAGCAGTTTTCCCGTAGCGGGAGGGGGACTCGAGCAGTACTTC

j_call: TRBJ2-2
cdr3_length: 13
clone_size: NA
d_call: NA
v_call: TRBV20-1
cdr3_aa: CSAATANTGELFF
cdr3_nt: TGCAGTGCAGCGACAGCGAACACCGGGGAGCTGTTTTTT

j_call: TRBJ2-1
cdr3_length: 17
clone_size: few
d_call: TRBD2
v_call: TRBV15
cdr3_aa: CATSRELAAPNYNEQFF
cdr3_nt: TGTGCCACCAGCAGAGAACTAGCGGCCCCGAATTACAATGAGCAGTTCTTC

j_call: TRBJ1-4
cdr3_length: 16
clone_size: NA
d_call: TRBD1
v_call: TRBV20-1
cdr3_aa: CSASQGAGPVFEKLFF
cdr3_nt: TGCAGTGCCTCCCAGGGGGCCGGACCCGTTTTCGAAAAACTGTTTTTT

j_call: TRBJ1-2
cdr3_length: 14
clone_size: many
d_call: NA
v_call: TRBV29-1
cdr3_aa: CSVEDGKRGYGYTF
cdr3_nt: TGCAGCGTTGAAGATGGTAAACGAGGCTATGGCTACACCTTC

j_call: TRBJ2-1
cdr3_length: 14
clone_size: NA
d_call: NA
v_call: TRBV3-1
cdr3_aa: CASSHRLHYNEQFF
cdr3_nt: TGTGCCAGCAGCCATCGGCTGCACTACAATGAGCAGTTCTTC

j_call: TRBJ2-7
cdr3_length: 14
clone_size: many
d_call: NA
v_call: TRBV2
cdr3_aa: CASSGLGPTYEQYF
cdr3_nt: TGTGCCAGCAGTGGTTTGGGCCCAACCTACGAGCAGTACTTC

j_call: TRBJ2-1
cdr3_length: 15
clone_size: few
d_call: NA
v_call: TRBV27
cdr3_aa: CASSLTILPHNEQFF
cdr3_nt: TGTGCCAGCAGTTTAACCATACTCCCACACAATGAGCAGTTCTTC